Following are 12 T cell receptor beta chains from one sample sequenced in a study of T cell repertoires in cytomegalovirus infection. These TCRs' antigens remain unknown. In TCRdb, the reads were re-called with MiXCR into one record per CDR3 protein. The sample holds about 340,000 distinct CDR3 sequences, almost 30% seen once. Here the sequenced sample was cultured PBMCs, taken from culture after CMV antigen stimulation. The receptors stem from a human donor in good health (CMV status not recorded). Some clones in this sample may be carry-over from other donors' samples.

This rearrangement joins TRBV7-9 to TRBJ1-2; 7 nucleotides align to TRBD1. Per the germline V gene, CDR1 is SEHNR and CDR2 is FQNEAQ (reference sequence). CDR3 size: 13 residues. V was pared by 7 bases and J by 2 bases, with 4 bases of the junction left unmatched. This CDR3 reads CASKPGQNYGYTF. CDR3 bases: TGTGCCAGCAAACCGGGACAGAACTATGGCTACACCTTC.

The chain uses TRBV7-2 and TRBJ1-1; D unclear. The germline V and J ends were trimmed by 1 base and 11 bases, with 17 bases remaining between them. The CDR3 has 14 residues. CDR1 is SGHTA, CDR2 FQGNSA, per germline. The CDR3 DNA reads TGTGCCAGCAGCTTAGTCGGGTACGGCCCGGAGGCTTTCTTT. Encoded protein: CASSLVGYGPEAFF.

V gene TRBV6-2 or TRBV6-3 combines with J gene TRBJ1-5, with a tentative D call TRBD1 (6 bases). V was clipped by 4 bases and J by 2 bases, with 12 bases between them. Germline V gene lookup returns CDR1 MNHEY and CDR2 SVGEGT. This CDR3 is built from 15 residues. The CDR3 here is CASSSTGMGNQPQHF. CDR3 sequence (DNA): TGTGCCAGCAGTTCTACAGGGATGGGCAATCAGCCCCAGCATTTT.

V gene TRBV11-1 combines with J gene TRBJ2-5; the D gene is possibly TRBD2 (6 bases). Germline V gives CDR1 SGHAT, CDR2 FQDESV (reference sequence). V dropped 4 bases and J dropped 5 bases, with 14 bases sitting between them. The CDR3 totals 14 residues. Here the CDR3 reads CASSSRGIDETQYF. The CDR3 coding sequence is TGTGCCAGCAGCTCACGCGGGATCGATGAGACCCAGTACTTC.

The J gene is TRBJ1-3, the V gene TRBV9; tentatively, D is TRBD1 (5 bases). The CDR3 is 16 residues long. V was trimmed by 0 bases and J by 10 bases, leaving 20 bases between them. The germline V gene encodes CDR1 SGDLS and CDR2 YYNGEE. The CDR3 here is CASSVAPGTGATTIYF. DNA of the CDR3: TGTGCCAGCAGCGTAGCGCCCGGGACTGGGGCGACTACCATATATTTT.

This clonotype was detected only a few times. This sequence joins TRBV7-6 and TRBJ1-6; TRBD1 aligns across 10 bases. CDR3 size: 14 residues. Germline loops: CDR1 SGHVS, CDR2 FNYEAQ. The V and J ends lost 5 bases and 9 bases, in that order; junction bases with no gene match: 4. The CDR3 region has the DNA TGTGCCAGCAGCCAGGACAGGGGGTCTTCACCCCTCCACTTT. Its protein product is CASSQDRGSSPLHF.

This clonotype has only a few counts. J is TRBJ2-5 and V is TRBV7-9; D possibly corresponds to TRBD2 (5 bases). The V gene lost 5 bases and the J gene lost 1 base, with 29 bases spanning the gap. CDR3 size: 20 residues. CDR1 is SEHNR, CDR2 FQNEAQ, per germline (reference sequence). The CDR3 spells CASSRHPLGSGRGIQETQYF. As DNA, the CDR3 is TGTGCCAGCAGCCGACATCCCCTCGGATCTGGGAGAGGGATCCAAGAGACCCAGTACTTC.

V usage is TRBV19 and J usage is TRBJ1-4, with D possibly matching TRBD1 (6 bases). Trimming pared 5 bases from V and 5 bases from J, leaving 21 bases between. The germline V gene encodes CDR1 LNHDA and CDR2 SQIVND (reference sequence). The CDR3 loop spans 17 amino acids. The CDR3 protein is CASSVRIVGQKNEKLFF. In nucleotides, the CDR3 is TGTGCCAGTAGTGTAAGGATCGTCGGACAGAAGAATGAAAAACTGTTTTTT.

J is TRBJ2-7 and V is TRBV7-2; 14 bases match TRBD2. The CDR3 extends over 16 amino acids. Germline CDR1 reads SGHTA; CDR2 reads FQGNSA. V was pared by 4 bases and J by 2 bases, with 4 bases of the junction left unmatched. This chain's CDR3 is CASSWTSGRTTYEQYF. The CDR3 coding sequence is TGTGCCAGCAGCTGGACTAGCGGGAGGACGACCTACGAGCAGTACTTC. Using reference TRBV7-2 and TRBJ2-7 for the parts outside the CDR3, the full variable domain is GAGVSQSPSNKVTEKGKDVELRCDPISGHTALYWYRQSLGQGLEFLIYFQGNSAPDKSGLPSDRFSAERTGGSVSTLTIQRTQQEDSAVYLCASSWTSGRTTYEQYFGPGTRLTVT.

This clonotype was seen a few times. This sequence joins TRBV6-2 or TRBV6-3 and TRBJ1-1; D is perhaps TRBD1 (5 bases). Trimming cost V 6 bases and J 5 bases, with 19 bases left between them. Germline-derived CDR1 and CDR2 are MNHEY and SVGEGT. The CDR3 has 15 residues. The CDR3 loop reads CASRDPPGRGTEAFF. The CDR3 nucleotides read TGTGCCAGCAGAGACCCACCAGGGAGGGGTACTGAAGCTTTCTTT.

This chain connects TRBV6-5 to TRBJ1-3; no reliable D call. Trimming took off 7 bases at V and 7 bases at J, with 17 bases between the two ends. CDR1 and CDR2 from the germline V gene are MNHEY and SVGAGI. This CDR3 has 14 residues. CDR3 DNA sequence: TGTGCCAGCATGGAACCACTAAAGGCGAACACCATATATTTT. Its translation: CASMEPLKANTIYF.

The chain carries TRBV29-1 and TRBJ2-7, with TRBD1 matching over 8 bases. The CDR3 covers 14 residues. Per germline, CDR1 SQVTM and CDR2 ANQGSEA. J was trimmed by 2 bases and V by 6 bases; bases with no gene match: 9. Here the CDR3 reads CSVVRGDRTYEQYF. The CDR3 coding sequence is TGCAGCGTAGTAAGGGGGGACAGGACCTACGAGCAGTACTTC.